One and the same sample provided the 24 T cell receptor beta chains below, sequenced in a study of beta chain features in type 1 diabetes. What was sequenced were expressed TCRB transcripts, since all of the isolated RNA had been reverse transcribed. Here immunoSEQ multiplex PCR was the method, and the copy in TCRdb shows in-frame clones only, minus some. The sample holds around 400,000 clones, around 12% seen once. The source material was naive CD4+ T cells from blood. The receptors were sampled from a man between 18 and 35 years old in good health.

On this clone: At one of its ends the junction is not consistent with the germline gene, which may arise from a read error. This rearrangement joins TRBV28 to TRBJ2-1; 8 bases are shared with TRBD2. Germline lookup yields CDR1 MDHEN and CDR2 SYDVKM. CDR3 size: 17 residues. The CDR3 DNA follows: TGTGCCAGCAGCTTATGGAGGCAGCGGGAGAGCCACAATGAGCAGTTCTTC. It translates to CASSLWRQRESHNEQFF.

This sequence joins TRBV6-6 and TRBJ2-7, with D possibly being TRBD1 (8 bases). The CDR3 contains 14 residues. CDR1 MNHNY and CDR2 SVGAGI come from the germline V gene (reference sequence). Between the trimmed V and J ends, which lost 5 bases and 2 bases, there was a span of 13 bases. The CDR3 DNA sequence: TGTGCCAGCAGTCCTACAGGGGGGGCCTACGAGCAGTACTTC. Protein: CASSPTGGAYEQYF.

This clone was detected only a few times. Within the sample, other DNA sequences also encode this same CDR3. The chain carries TRBV29-1 and TRBJ1-2; D is unclear. Deletions cut 3 bases from V and 4 bases from J, with 6 bases between. There are 11 residues in the CDR3. Germline CDR1 reads SQVTM; CDR2 reads ANQGSEA. CDR3 sequence reads: CSVDPGYGYTF. For the CDR3, the DNA is TGCAGCGTTGATCCGGGCTATGGCTACACCTTC. The variable domain in full, completed from reference TRBV29-1 and TRBJ1-2, reads SAVISQKPSRDICQRGTSLTIQCQVDSQVTMMFWYRQQPGQSLTLIATANQGSEATYESGFVIDKFPISRPNLTFSTLTVSNMSPEDSSIYLCSVDPGYGYTFGSGTRLTVV.

The chain couples TRBV19 to TRBJ1-5, with 8 bases lining up with TRBD1. CDR1 is LNHDA, CDR2 SQIVND, per germline (reference sequence). J was trimmed by 6 bases and V by 2 bases; bases with no gene match: 12. There are 17 residues in the CDR3. The CDR3 DNA reads TGTGCCAGTAGTATATCGTCGACAGGGGCCCCTAGTCAGCCCCAGCATTTT. This sequence encodes CASSISSTGAPSQPQHF.

V is TRBV7-2 and J is TRBJ2-7; TRBD1 matches 9 bases. Germline V gene sequence: CDR1 SGHTA, CDR2 FQGNSA. V shed 0 bases, J shed 2 bases, and the junction held 5 bases outside the gene matches. The CDR3 is 16 amino acids. CDR3 sequence: CASSLAGTGTTYEQYF. CDR3 DNA: TGTGCCAGCAGCTTAGCTGGGACAGGGACCACCTACGAGCAGTACTTC.

This clone was detected a few times. V gene TRBV7-2 combines with J gene TRBJ2-3; 12 bases agree with TRBD2. Per the germline V gene, CDR1 is SGHTA and CDR2 is FQGNSA. The CDR3 is 16 residues long. Trimming cost V 1 base and J 4 bases; bases outside gene matches: 3. In nucleotides, the CDR3 is TGTGCCAGCAGCTTAGGGACTAGCGGGAACTCAGATACGCAGTATTTT. Residues: CASSLGTSGNSDTQYF. Looking up the rest from reference TRBV7-2 and TRBJ2-3 gives the full variable domain: GAGVSQSPSNKVTEKGKDVELRCDPISGHTALYWYRQSLGQGLEFLIYFQGNSAPDKSGLPSDRFSAERTGGSVSTLTIQRTQQEDSAVYLCASSLGTSGNSDTQYFGPGTRLTVL.

The chain links TRBV28 to TRBJ2-5, with 9 bases lining up with TRBD2. V lost 6 bases, J lost 5 bases, and 7 bases stayed unmatched. CDR3 length: 14 amino acids. Germline V lookup: CDR1 MDHEN, CDR2 SYDVKM. The CDR3 DNA reads TGTGCCAGCAGGACTCTAGCGGGGCTGGAGACCCAGTACTTC. Translating gives CASRTLAGLETQYF.

The CDR3 region is CASSQKAGGAYGYTF. The CDR3 nucleotides read TGTGCCAGCAGCCAAAAAGCAGGAGGGGCATATGGCTACACCTTC. This sequence joins TRBV14 and TRBJ1-2; tentatively, D is TRBD1 (5 bases). From germline, CDR1 is SGHDN and CDR2 FVKESK. The CDR3 has 15 amino acids. V lost 2 bases and J 5 bases, leaving 15 bases between the germline ends.

This clone was detected only a few times. The chain employs TRBV11-2 and TRBJ2-7; D perhaps matches TRBD2 (5 bases). V was cut by 4 bases and J by 1 base, with 8 bases left in between. The CDR3 runs 13 residues. Germline-derived CDR1 and CDR2 are SGHAT and FQNNGV. CDR3 DNA: TGTGCCAGCAGCTCCCCGGGATCCTACGAGCAGTACTTC. Protein sequence: CASSSPGSYEQYF.

This clone was seen many times. V is TRBV28 and J is TRBJ2-7; a weak D match, TRBD1 (6 bases). Looked up from germline, CDR1 is MDHEN and CDR2 is SYDVKM. This CDR3 is built from 11 residues. V shed 4 bases and J shed 7 bases, with 8 bases lying between them. The CDR3 bases are TGTGCCAGCAGTTGGGACAAGGAGCAGTACTTC. Translated, it gives CASSWDKEQYF. The full variable domain, in which reference TRBV28 and TRBJ2-7 provide the parts outside the CDR3, is DVKVTQSSRYLVKRTGEKVFLECVQDMDHENMFWYRQDPGLGLRLIYFSYDVKMKEKGDIPEGYSVSREKKERFSLILESASTNQTSMYLCASSWDKEQYFGPGTRLTVT.

There are a few counts of this clone. The chain joins TRBV28 to TRBJ1-3, with a possible D match to TRBD1 (5 bases). The germline gives CDR1 MDHEN, CDR2 SYDVKM. This CDR3 has 15 amino acids. Trimming pared 7 bases from V and 4 bases from J, leaving 17 bases between. Here the CDR3 reads CASTPGGGPGNTIYF. CDR3 nucleotide sequence: TGTGCCAGCACCCCGGGCGGGGGTCCAGGAAACACCATATATTTT. Drawing the rest from reference TRBV28 and TRBJ1-3, the complete variable domain is DVKVTQSSRYLVKRTGEKVFLECVQDMDHENMFWYRQDPGLGLRLIYFSYDVKMKEKGDIPEGYSVSREKKERFSLILESASTNQTSMYLCASTPGGGPGNTIYFGEGSWLTVV.

A few counts support this clone. The chain links TRBV5-6 to TRBJ2-7, with D possibly TRBD1 on 6 matching bases. Trimming took off 2 bases at V and 7 bases at J, with 16 bases between the two ends. This CDR3 contains 14 residues. Per the germline V gene, CDR1 is SGHDT and CDR2 is YYEEEE. Written as DNA, the CDR3 is TGTGCCAGCAGCTTTACTGCAGGGGCGAGAGAGCAGTACTTC. Residues: CASSFTAGAREQYF.

The sample holds a few counts of this clone. CDR3 residues: CASSSVATNEKLFF. The CDR3 DNA is TGTGCCAGCAGCTCGGTTGCAACTAATGAAAAACTGTTTTTT. V gene TRBV7-9 combines with J gene TRBJ1-4; D not resolved. Trimming took off 4 bases at V and 0 bases at J, with 6 bases between the two ends. Germline lookup yields CDR1 SEHNR and CDR2 FQNEAQ (reference sequence). The CDR3 has 14 residues.

This clone was seen a few times. This chain connects TRBV9 to TRBJ2-1; TRBD2 matches 9 bases. The CDR3 spans 14 residues. Germline V gene lookup returns CDR1 SGDLS and CDR2 YYNGEE. The junction had 2 bases not matched to a gene; V was cut back by 0 bases and J by 7 bases. CDR3 residues: CASSVGGGANEQFF. DNA for the CDR3: TGTGCCAGCAGCGTAGGCGGGGGGGCAAATGAGCAGTTCTTC.

This rearrangement joins TRBV16 to TRBJ1-5; no definite D call. This CDR3 spans 15 amino acids. The V end was cut by 4 bases, the J end by 0 bases, with 10 bases between. Germline values: CDR1 KGHSY, CDR2 FQNENV. The CDR3 coding sequence is TGTGCCAGCAGCCTCCACAGCTATAGCAATCAGCCCCAGCATTTT. Translated: CASSLHSYSNQPQHF.

This clone was recorded many times. The chain has TRBV29-1 and TRBJ2-1; no definite D call. CDR3 length: 10 amino acids. CDR1 and CDR2 from the germline V gene are SQVTM and ANQGSEA. V lost 5 bases and J lost 5, with 4 bases in between. The CDR3 sequence is CSVRDNEQFF. The CDR3 DNA sequence: TGCAGCGTTAGAGACAATGAGCAGTTCTTC.

This clone showed up just a few times. V usage is TRBV19 and J usage is TRBJ2-2; D is possibly TRBD1 (6 bases). V gave up 3 bases and J gave up 0 bases, with 11 bases separating them. This CDR3 is 16 amino acids long. Looked up from germline, CDR1 is LNHDA and CDR2 is SQIVND (reference sequence). In DNA form, the CDR3 reads TGTGCCAGTAGTATTTCGCGGACAGCGAACACCGGGGAGCTGTTTTTT. Encoded protein: CASSISRTANTGELFF.

There are a few counts of this clone. The DNA for the CDR3 is TGTGCCAGTAGTAAAGGCGGTAGCAACTACGAGCAGTACTTC. Its translation: CASSKGGSNYEQYF. V gene TRBV19 combines with J gene TRBJ2-7; D is uncertain. Germline values: CDR1 LNHDA, CDR2 SQIVND (reference sequence). The V and J ends lost 4 bases and 3 bases respectively, with 13 bases between them. The CDR3 totals 14 residues.

This clone was observed a handful of times. The V gene is TRBV25-1, the J gene TRBJ2-3; 9 bases line up with TRBD1. Per germline, CDR1 MGHDK and CDR2 SYGVNS. V lost 5 bases to trimming and J lost 1 base; unmatched junction nucleotides: 1. This CDR3 has 14 residues. The CDR3 here is CASSWTGGTDTQYF. CDR3 in DNA: TGTGCCAGCAGTTGGACAGGGGGCACAGATACGCAGTATTTT.

This sequence joins TRBV7-2 and TRBJ2-1; 14 bases match TRBD2. The CDR3 contains 18 residues. Trimming at V came to 4 bases and at J to 6 bases, leaving 11 bases not matched to a gene. Germline lookup yields CDR1 SGHTA and CDR2 FQGNSA. The CDR3, as DNA: TGTGCCAGCAGCTGGGTTGGGACTAGCGGGAGAAGGGGCAATGAGCAGTTCTTC. It encodes CASSWVGTSGRRGNEQFF.

The sample holds a few counts of this clone. The rearrangement uses TRBV9 and TRBJ2-7; 7 bases fit TRBD1. Trimming at V came to 4 bases and at J to 8 bases, leaving 18 bases not matched to a gene. CDR3 size: 16 residues. Per germline, CDR1 SGDLS and CDR2 YYNGEE. The CDR3, as DNA: TGTGCCAGCAGCATCCGGGACAGCCCTCCCTCAAGTCAGCAGTACTTC. As protein: CASSIRDSPPSSQQYF.

This clone was observed a handful of times. The chain employs TRBV5-4 and TRBJ2-7; perhaps TRBD1 as D (5 bases). Germline CDR1 reads SGHNT; CDR2 reads YYREEE (reference sequence). Trimming took 1 base from V and 1 from J, leaving 12 bases between them. The CDR3 is 15 amino acids. As DNA, the CDR3 is TGTGCCAGCAGCTTGTCACGGCAGGGATCCTACGAGCAGTACTTC. Its protein product is CASSLSRQGSYEQYF.

The J gene is TRBJ2-1, the V gene TRBV21-1; the table's D call TRBD2 went unverified against the DNA. TRBV21-1 is a pseudogene. The CDR3 consists of 17 residues. DNA for the CDR3: TGTGCCAGCAGCAAACTTTCCAGCGGGAGTTCGTACAATGAGCAGTTCTTC. It yields the protein CASSKLSSGSSYNEQFF.

The chain employs TRBV9 and TRBJ2-1; D may be TRBD2 (5 bases). The V and J ends lost 4 bases and 0 bases respectively, with 11 bases between them. This CDR3 is 15 amino acids long. Germline V gene lookup returns CDR1 SGDLS and CDR2 YYNGEE. The CDR3 region has the DNA TGTGCCAGCAGCCCCGGGGATCCCTCCTACAATGAGCAGTTCTTC. This sequence encodes CASSPGDPSYNEQFF.